Reported below is one T cell receptor (beta chain). The clone's antigen remains unknown. Base qualities are not recorded, but no much larger clone differs from it by a single base. The sample's treatment or condition label is to be understood as: oral pan-JAK inhibitor, 5-10 mg twice daily. Peripheral blood and lesional scalp punch biopsies were obtained from patients with alopecia areata. After PBMCs were isolated by density centrifugation and stained for CD3, CD4 and CD8, a FACSAria was used to sort CD4+ and CD8+ T cells. The sample is drawn from a study of CD8+ T cells in alopecia areata (dated by TCRdb to between 2017 and 2018). A note on the overall study: Treated patients were enrolled in an open-label pilot trial of oral tofacitinib, 5 to 10 mg twice daily, for moderate-to-severe alopecia areata. Scalp tissue and sorted CD4+ and CD8+ peripheral blood T cells from patchy and totalis/universalis alopecia areata patients and from healthy controls were covered by human TCRbeta sequencing. Tofacitinib-treated patients had biopsies at baseline and at 4 and 24 weeks of treatment, with a later scalp biopsy in several patients. High-throughput TCRbeta sequencing was used to examine T cell clonal expansion in alopecia areata in both the C3H/HeJ mouse model and human patients. TCRbeta CDR3 regions were amplified by immunoSEQ multiplex PCR with 35 Vbeta forward and 13 Jbeta reverse primers. In treated patients, disease severity was measured using the SALT score, which gives the percentage of scalp surface area affected. RNA came from the PAXgene miRNA kit for fixed scalp, the miRNeasy kit for PBMCs, and the RNeasy kit for mouse skin. Tofacitinib was administered for 6 to 18 months, and 6 months of follow-up off drug were then conducted to assess delayed response and recurrence. Scalp clonality was compared across normal scalp (n=4), patchy alopecia areata scalp (n=8), and alopecia totalis/universalis scalp (n=8). Overall study outcomes, separate from this receptor: Because the treated cohort was small and included a single nonresponder, larger studies are needed to assess links between baseline CD8+ expansion and response. Resident alphabeta T cells in normal human skin are also sequenced, complicating scalp TCR repertoire analysis, unlike mouse skin dominated by gammadelta T cells. Shared TCR sequences between patients were less evident than in mice, which may be partly attributable to HLA diversity in the patient population. Compared with normal scalp, lesional scalp had higher clonality and more expanded CD8+ clones, particularly in alopecia totalis/universalis, a pattern that suggests antigenic drive. Tofacitinib significantly lowered scalp clonality and the number of expanded CD8+ clones among the top 100 scalp clones. Many expanded lesional clones persisted in scalp and blood during tofacitinib treatment, which may partly explain relapse after stopping treatment.

The protocol used for the library was the immunoSEQ multiplex PCR assay. RNA was extracted from all samples and reverse transcribed into cDNA as template for TCR sequencing. First-strand cDNA was synthesized with SuperScript III using a 2:1 mix of oligo-dT and random hexamers. A synthetic immune receptor repertoire was used to assess amplification bias, and residual bias was removed computationally. Concerning the study's data processing: Raw reads were preprocessed to remove errors, and CDR3 was defined according to IMGT conventions as the region from the conserved cysteine to phenylalanine. To get clonality, Shannon entropy was normalized by log2 of the number of productive unique TCRs and the result was subtracted from 1. CD4 or CD8 identity of scalp clones was inferred by cross-referencing scalp TCRbeta sequences with sorted blood CD4 and CD8 repertoires. Not all clones reach the TCRdb copy of this immuneACCESS table, which keeps in-frame sequences only. Checked studies attribute under half of the gap to unresolved V genes and leave the rest unexplained. Clonal size and the V and J genes are those of that table, whereas D and trimming came from the DNA. The sample table holds around 300,000 clones, of which roughly 60% were seen once. Of the sample, about 0.9% is held by the ten largest clones.

From its cysteine to its phenylalanine, the CDR3 spans 12 amino acids. Only CDR3 DNA remains: 36 bases, in frame from the first base. V and J lose 0 bases and 7 bases, and a span of 6 bases separates them. Looking up the germline V gene (reference sequence) yields CDR1 PRHDT and CDR2 FYEKMQ. Sequencing used CD4+ T cells sorted from blood, obtained at week 52, from a patient treated with tofacitinib. The clonotype was recovered from a human donor with alopecia areata. Recombination joined TRBV13 with TRBJ1-2; there is no confident call for the D gene. At the DNA level, the sequence is TGTGCCAGCAGCTTAGGTTCCCGTGGCTACACCTTC. Translated, this gives CASSLGSRGYTF.